The 24 T cell receptor beta chains in this list originate from one sample, sequenced in a study of blood T cell repertoires in COVID-19. Clones were read by immunoSEQ multiplex PCR, and TCRdb kept only the in-frame ones, dropping some. The sample contains some 100,000 clones, approximately 89% of which appear only once. Sequenced: peripheral blood. These receptors came from a man aged 50-59 years with acute or convalescent COVID-19.

V is TRBV5-6 and J is TRBJ2-7; 10 bases match TRBD2. The CDR3 spans 16 residues. V lost 0 bases, J lost 4 bases, and 7 bases stayed unmatched. Germline V CDR1 and CDR2: SGHDT, YYEEEE. In nucleotides, the CDR3 is TGTGCCAGCAGCTTGGTTGGGGTAGCGGGAGGATACGAGCAGTACTTC. Translating it yields CASSLVGVAGGYEQYF.

The genes are TRBV2 and TRBJ1-4; 9 positions match TRBD1. This CDR3 has 16 residues. In germline, CDR1 is SNHLY, CDR2 FYNNEI. V was pared by 5 bases and J by 6 bases, with 10 bases of the junction left unmatched. This chain's CDR3 is CASSPGGQGMDEKLFF. The CDR3 DNA follows: TGTGCCAGCAGTCCCGGCGGACAGGGGATGGATGAAAAACTGTTTTTT.

The chain links TRBV3-1 (or the pseudogene TRBV3-2) to TRBJ1-2; D is perhaps TRBD1 (6 bases). This CDR3 is built from 13 residues. Per the germline V gene, CDR1 is LGHDT and CDR2 is YNNKEL (reference sequence). Trimming left V 2 bases short and J 8 bases short, with 12 bases between. The CDR3 loop is CASSQFLTGGYTF. Here the CDR3 DNA reads TGTGCCAGCAGCCAATTTTTGACAGGAGGCTACACCTTC.

This clone was seen just once. V usage is TRBV6-1 and J usage is TRBJ1-5; D uncertain. V lost 2 bases and J lost 9, with 14 bases in between. In germline, CDR1 is MNHNS, CDR2 SASEGT. This CDR3 is 14 amino acids long. The CDR3 protein is CASSESGRNRPQHF. The CDR3 nucleotides read TGTGCCAGCAGTGAATCAGGCCGCAACCGGCCCCAGCATTTT.

V usage is TRBV7-3 and J usage is TRBJ2-3; TRBD2 matches 15 bases. Per germline, CDR1 SGHTA and CDR2 FQGTGA. The CDR3 length is 19 residues. Trimming took 4 bases from V and 3 from J; bases not matched to a gene: 11. As DNA, the CDR3 is TGTGCCAGCAGCTCCACCGGGACTAGCGGGAGGAAAGAGACAGATACGCAGTATTTT. Translating it yields CASSSTGTSGRKETDTQYF.

The chain recombines TRBV3-1 (or the pseudogene TRBV3-2) with TRBJ2-2; TRBD1 might be the D (6 bases). Looked up from germline, CDR1 is LGHDT and CDR2 is YNNKEL (reference sequence). V was pared by 1 base and J by 2 bases, with 8 bases between. This CDR3 spans 15 amino acids. The CDR3 bases are TGTGCCAGCAGCCAAGGGACAGAAAACACCGGGGAGCTGTTTTTT. Translated, it gives CASSQGTENTGELFF.

The J gene is TRBJ2-7, the V gene TRBV6-1, with 9 bases lining up with TRBD2. The CDR3 length is 17 residues. V shed 1 base, J shed 1 base, and the junction held 8 bases outside the gene matches. Looked up from germline, CDR1 is MNHNS and CDR2 is SASEGT. CDR3 loop: CASSEVRASGISYEQYF. CDR3 in DNA: TGTGCCAGCAGTGAAGTTAGGGCTAGCGGGATTTCCTACGAGCAGTACTTC.

This clone appeared a single time. The J gene is TRBJ2-1, the V gene TRBV5-5; D is perhaps TRBD1 (5 bases). Germline loops: CDR1 SGHKS, CDR2 YYEKEE (reference sequence). V lost 1 base and J 5 bases, leaving 13 bases between the germline ends. The CDR3 sequence is 15 residues long. The CDR3 region is CASSLYGDRDNEQFF. The CDR3 DNA reads TGTGCCAGCAGCTTGTATGGAGACAGAGACAATGAGCAGTTCTTC. The full variable domain, its missing parts supplied by reference TRBV5-5 and TRBJ2-1, is DAGVTQSPTHLIKTRGQQVTLRCSPISGHKSVSWYQQVLGQGPQFIFQYYEKEERGRGNFPDRFSARQFPNYSSELNVNALLLGDSALYLCASSLYGDRDNEQFFGPGTRLTVL.

The chain links TRBV19 to TRBJ1-2; D not certain. CDR3 length: 13 amino acids. With 5 bases removed from V and 8 bases from J, the gap between germline ends came to 15 bases. The V gene's germline CDR1 is LNHDA and CDR2 SQIVND (reference sequence). The CDR3 is CASSPGGREGYTF. The CDR3 nucleotides are TGTGCCAGTAGTCCGGGAGGGCGCGAAGGCTACACCTTC.

The gene calls are TRBV7-9 and TRBJ2-7; no definite D call. The CDR3 runs 13 residues. Germline V gives CDR1 SEHNR, CDR2 FQNEAQ (reference sequence). V was pared by 3 bases and J by 0 bases, with 6 bases between. Written as DNA, the CDR3 is TGTGCCAGCAGCTTTAGGAGCTCCTACGAGCAGTACTTC. Its translation: CASSFRSSYEQYF. The variable domain in full, with the rest retrieved from reference TRBV7-9 and TRBJ2-7, is DTGVSQNPRHKITKRGQNVTFRCDPISEHNRLYWYRQTLGQGPEFLTYFQNEAQLEKSRLLSDRFSAERPKGSFSTLEIQRTEQGDSAMYLCASSFRSSYEQYFGPGTRLTVT.

Only one count was recorded for this clone. The chain uses TRBV2 and TRBJ1-2; 9 bases are a match to TRBD1. The CDR3 runs 14 residues. V was clipped by 6 bases and J by 4 bases; unmatched bases: 6. Looked up from germline, CDR1 is SNHLY and CDR2 is FYNNEI. Written as DNA, the CDR3 is TGTGCCAGCAGGGCGGGACAGGGCCTCTATGGCTACACCTTC. This translates into CASRAGQGLYGYTF.

The V call is TRBV7-9, the J call TRBJ1-2, with D tentatively TRBD1 (5 bases). CDR1 is SEHNR and CDR2 is FQNEAQ in the germline V gene (reference sequence). The CDR3 runs to 15 residues. Trimming left V 5 bases short and J 7 bases short, with 20 bases between. The CDR3 reads CASSNPGGAGGGYTF. As DNA, the CDR3 is TGTGCCAGCAGCAACCCTGGAGGGGCGGGAGGTGGCTACACCTTC.

V and J are TRBV5-1 and TRBJ1-1; D possibly corresponds to TRBD1 (5 bases). V lost 4 bases and J lost 1, with 11 bases in between. There are 14 residues in the CDR3. CDR1 SGHRS and CDR2 YFSETQ come from the germline V gene. CDR3 protein: CASSGGGTNTEAFF. The DNA for the CDR3 is TGCGCCAGCAGCGGAGGCGGGACGAACACTGAAGCTTTCTTT.

This chain connects TRBV18 to TRBJ1-1, with 9 bases identical to TRBD1. The CDR3 spans 15 residues. The V and J ends lost 3 bases and 6 bases, in that order; junction bases with no gene match: 8. CDR1 and CDR2 (germline): KGHSH, LQKENI. CDR3 DNA: TGTGCCAGCTCACCTATCGGGACAGGGTTGGCTGAAGCTTTCTTT. It encodes CASSPIGTGLAEAFF.

This clone has a handful of counts. This chain joins TRBV3-1 (or the pseudogene TRBV3-2) and TRBJ2-1; 9 nucleotides agree with TRBD2. This CDR3 is built from 17 residues. The V gene end was trimmed by 4 bases and the J gene end by 5 bases; junction bases not matched to a gene: 12. Germline V gene lookup returns CDR1 LGHDT and CDR2 YNNKEL (reference sequence). This CDR3 reads CASSLIRGLAGNNEQFF. In nucleotides, the CDR3 is TGTGCCAGCAGCCTAATAAGGGGGCTAGCGGGAAACAATGAGCAGTTCTTC.

V and J are TRBV11-3 and TRBJ2-7; 13 bases are a match to TRBD2. Losses at the gene ends were 3 bases for V and 2 bases for J; bases not matched to a gene: 4. From germline, CDR1 is SGHNT and CDR2 YENEEA. There are 16 residues in the CDR3. This chain's CDR3 is CASSFAGTSGTYEQYF. In nucleotides, the CDR3 is TGTGCCAGCAGCTTCGCCGGGACTAGCGGGACCTACGAGCAGTACTTC.

The chain couples TRBV7-9 to TRBJ2-2, with D tentatively TRBD1 (6 bases). This CDR3 contains 17 residues. Trimming took off 5 bases at V and 0 bases at J, with 16 bases between the two ends. CDR1 and CDR2 from the germline V gene are SEHNR and FQNEAQ (reference sequence). The CDR3 sequence is CASSQGLVVANTGELFF. The CDR3 DNA follows: TGTGCCAGCAGCCAGGGGCTGGTCGTCGCGAACACCGGGGAGCTGTTTTTT.

The J gene is TRBJ1-1, the V gene TRBV9; D is possibly TRBD1 (5 bases). CDR1 and CDR2 from the germline V gene are SGDLS and YYNGEE. The CDR3 has 17 amino acids. V was clipped by 0 bases and J by 0 bases, with 15 bases between them. CDR3: CASSVGVGGFVNTEAFF. CDR3 nucleotides: TGTGCCAGCAGCGTAGGAGTGGGGGGTTTTGTGAACACTGAAGCTTTCTTT.

V is TRBV19 and J is TRBJ1-2; TRBD1 might be the D (5 bases). Trimming cost V 4 bases and J 3 bases, with 9 bases left between them. This CDR3 region has 13 residues. The germline V gene has CDR1 LNHDA and CDR2 SQIVND (reference sequence). The CDR3 spells CASSKGADYGYTF. Here the CDR3 DNA reads TGTGCCAGTAGTAAAGGGGCGGACTATGGCTACACCTTC.

The J gene is TRBJ1-4, the V gene TRBV11-2; D is undetermined. CDR3 length: 14 amino acids. V gave up 1 base and J gave up 8 bases, with 11 bases separating them. Germline lookup yields CDR1 SGHAT and CDR2 FQNNGV. The CDR3 bases are TGTGCCAGCAGCTTAGGGGGAGGTGGGGAAAAACTGTTTTTT. Translated: CASSLGGGGEKLFF.

This clone was recorded a few times. The chain carries TRBV12-5 and TRBJ1-3; D gene uncertain. This CDR3 has 13 amino acids. Trimming removed 2 bases at V and 4 bases at J, with 6 bases between. Germline V gene sequence: CDR1 LGHNT, CDR2 FRNRAP. The CDR3 spells CASGLPGGNTIYF. CDR3 coding DNA: TGTGCTAGTGGTTTGCCCGGGGGAAACACCATATATTTT. The full variable domain, its missing parts supplied by reference TRBV12-5 and TRBJ1-3, is DARVTQTPRHKVTEMGQEVTMRCQPILGHNTVFWYRQTMMQGLELLAYFRNRAPLDDSGMPKDRFSAEMPDATLATLKIQPSEPRDSAVYFCASGLPGGNTIYFGEGSWLTVV.

This chain uses TRBV4-1 with TRBJ2-1; the match to TRBD2 covers 9 bases. V shed 4 bases and J 2 bases; nucleotides not matched to a gene: 3. Per the germline V gene, CDR1 is MGHRA and CDR2 is YSYEKL. The CDR3 is 15 residues long. DNA for the CDR3: TGCGCCAGCAGCCGACGACTAGCGGCCTACAATGAGCAGTTCTTC. It yields the protein CASSRRLAAYNEQFF.

The V and J genes are TRBV7-8 and TRBJ2-3; TRBD2 aligns across 8 bases. The germline V gene has CDR1 SGHVS and CDR2 FQNEAQ. This CDR3 is built from 16 residues. J was trimmed by 5 bases and V by 2 bases; bases with no gene match: 9. The CDR3 loop reads CASSLRPAGEGDTQYF. The CDR3 DNA sequence: TGTGCCAGCAGCTTACGTCCAGCGGGAGAGGGAGATACGCAGTATTTT. Using reference TRBV7-8 and TRBJ2-3 for the parts outside the CDR3, the full variable domain is GAGVSQSPRYKVAKRGQDVALRCDPISGHVSLFWYQQALGQGPEFLTYFQNEAQLDKSGLPSDRFFAERPEGSVSTLKIQRTQQEDSAVYLCASSLRPAGEGDTQYFGPGTRLTVL.

The rearrangement uses TRBV3-1 (or the pseudogene TRBV3-2) and TRBJ2-7, with 7 bases fitting TRBD2. The CDR3 runs 13 residues. Looked up from germline, CDR1 is LGHDT and CDR2 is YNNKEL (reference sequence). V was pared by 4 bases and J by 5 bases, with 5 bases of the junction left unmatched. CDR3 nucleotides: TGTGCCAGCAGCCGGGGGGGTATGAACGAGCAGTACTTC. Its protein product is CASSRGGMNEQYF.